This T cell receptor beta chain was captured by sequencing in a study of early T cells in non-severe SARS-CoV-2 infection. The overall study: Sequencing of bulk RNA from unsorted whole blood was done, without chain pairing.

Germline V gene data show CDR1 as MNHEY and CDR2 as SVGEGT. V lost 5 bases to trimming and J lost 3 bases, with 7 bases between them. CDR3 length: 12 residues. Study conclusions and caveats: Anti-spike CD8 specificities were favored by VDJdb matching, whose results missed private and CD4 specificities.

The table lists this clonotype with a few counts. The antigen is undetermined. The library protocol tagged individual cDNA molecules with unique molecular identifiers. TCRdb ran MiXCR on the 5' RACE reads and lists one entry per CDR3 protein. The sample records under 70,000 distinct CDR3 sequences, about 6% being singletons. V and J are TRBV6-2 or TRBV6-3 and TRBJ1-2; D remains ambiguous. The sample here was whole blood, taken at baseline. The origin of this receptor is an adult who was a healthcare worker with PCR-confirmed SARS-CoV-2 infection or an uninfected control (not recorded which). This CDR3 reads CASSTSDYGYTF. In nucleotides, the CDR3 is TGTGCCAGCAGTACAAGCGACTATGGCTACACCTTC.